This T cell receptor (beta chain) was observed in a study of T-cell memory formation after mild COVID-19. The V end was cut by 3 bases, the J end by 6 bases, with 19 bases between. The CDR3 has 16 residues. The sample holds many counts of this clonotype. Its matching antigen is unknown. UMIs and sample barcodes were carried by the TCR alpha and TCR beta cDNA libraries that 5'RACE produced using constant-segment primers. TCRdb reprocessed the 5' RACE reads with MiXCR, giving one entry per CDR3 protein. This sample has about 110,000 distinct CDR3 sequences; about a sixth occur once, and the top ten carry roughly 31%. Study results and limitations: A second wave of clones peaked on day 37, and their SARS-CoV-2 specificity went unconfirmed.

Sequenced material: PBMCs or a T cell subset sorted from them (not recorded which). The chain has TRBV12-3 or TRBV12-4 and TRBJ2-3; D may be TRBD1 (5 bases). The TCR comes from an adult woman who had mild COVID-19 (a few samples of this study predate the infection). Cell type and time point are not known. For the CDR3, the DNA is TGTGCCAGCAGTTTGGCAACGCGTGGTGGGGCGGATACGCAGTATTTT. It translates to CASSLATRGGADTQYF.